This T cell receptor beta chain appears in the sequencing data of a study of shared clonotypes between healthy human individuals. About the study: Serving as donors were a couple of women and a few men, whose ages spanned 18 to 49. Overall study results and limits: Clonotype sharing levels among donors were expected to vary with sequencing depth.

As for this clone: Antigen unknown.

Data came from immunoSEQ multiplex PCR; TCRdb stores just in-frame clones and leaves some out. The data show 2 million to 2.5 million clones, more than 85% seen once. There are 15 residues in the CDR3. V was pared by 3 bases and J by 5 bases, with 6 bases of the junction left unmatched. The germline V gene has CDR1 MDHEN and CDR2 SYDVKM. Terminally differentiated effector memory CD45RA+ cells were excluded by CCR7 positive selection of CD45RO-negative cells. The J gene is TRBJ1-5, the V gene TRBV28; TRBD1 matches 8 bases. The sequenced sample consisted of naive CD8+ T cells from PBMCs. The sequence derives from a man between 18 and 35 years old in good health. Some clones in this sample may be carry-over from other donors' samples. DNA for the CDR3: TGTGCCAGCAGTTTCAGGACAGGGATCTATCAGCCCCAGCATTTT. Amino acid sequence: CASSFRTGIYQPQHF. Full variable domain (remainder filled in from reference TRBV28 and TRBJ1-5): DVKVTQSSRYLVKRTGEKVFLECVQDMDHENMFWYRQDPGLGLRLIYFSYDVKMKEKGDIPEGYSVSREKKERFSLILESASTNQTSMYLCASSFRTGIYQPQHFGDGTRLSIL.